One TCR beta chain is described in this entry. Only in-frame clones appear in the TCRdb table, and some are missing; sequencing was by immunoSEQ multiplex PCR. In the table there are hundreds of thousands of clones, 86% of which are singletons. The data belong to a study of blood T cell repertoires in COVID-19. Study overall: COVID-19 samples from acute and convalescent phases originated in the United States, Italy and Spain. Sample material is recorded as cDNA or gDNA derived from T cells, B-cell-depleted T cells, or PBMCs.

Seattle researchers signed up patients amid active infection and tracked them longitudinally. The specimen sequenced was peripheral blood. The clonotype comes from a woman aged 65 to 85 with COVID-19, enrolled during active disease.

The CDR3 protein is CASRTDQGQDPQGEQYF. The CDR3 bases are TGTGCCAGCAGAACCGACCAAGGACAGGATCCACAGGGCGAGCAGTACTTC. The rearrangement uses TRBV7-2 and TRBJ2-7; 7 nucleotides match TRBD1. The CDR3 is 17 amino acids. Germline V gives CDR1 SGHTA, CDR2 FQGNSA. V lost 6 bases to trimming and J lost 6 bases; unmatched junction nucleotides: 20.